This paragraph covers one TCR beta chain sequence. Its target is unknown. This record belongs to a study of CD8+CD57+ T cells in acquired aplastic anemia. Whole-study context: Mean DNA quantity obtained from sorted CD4+ and CD8+ cells was 3 to 4 ug. Broader study findings: Patients shared twenty-nine CD8+ CDR3 sequences with controls. Significance was not reached for CD8+ Simpson's diversity between patients and controls.

The germline V and J ends were trimmed by 4 bases and 7 bases, with 11 bases remaining between them. Germline CDR1 reads SNHLY; CDR2 reads FYNNEI. CDR3 length: 13 amino acids. Previously, flow cytometry had revealed CD8+CD57+ cell expansion in the patients chosen for sequencing. Using genomic DNA as the template, TCR beta VDJ and CDR3 profiling was carried out. TCRdb processed the reads anew with MiXCR; each CDR3 protein has one entry. The sample gives about 40,000 distinct CDR3 sequences, 60% to 80% of which show up once; about 60% is in the top ten. Sequencing input: sorted CD4+, CD8+, or CD8+CD57+ T cells (not recorded which) from PBMCs. The chain is built from TRBV2 and TRBJ1-5; D might be TRBD1 (6 bases). The TCR was taken from a human donor with aplastic anemia. The CDR3 here is CASSGGASQPQHF. DNA of the CDR3: TGTGCCAGCAGTGGGGGGGCAAGCCAGCCCCAGCATTTT.